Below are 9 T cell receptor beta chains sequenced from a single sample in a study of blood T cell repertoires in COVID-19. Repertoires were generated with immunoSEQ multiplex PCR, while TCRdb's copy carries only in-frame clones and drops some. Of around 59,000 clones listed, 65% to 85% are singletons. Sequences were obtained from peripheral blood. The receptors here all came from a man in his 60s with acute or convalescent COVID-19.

For the CDR3, the DNA is TGTGCCAGTAGTACCCGACAGGGCCCCAACAATTCACCCCTCCACTTT. It translates to CASSTRQGPNNSPLHF. The chain recombines TRBV19 with TRBJ1-6, with TRBD1 matching 7 bases. The CDR3 totals 16 residues. Trimming took 4 bases from V and 7 from J; bases not matched to a gene: 10. Germline-derived CDR1 and CDR2 are LNHDA and SQIVND (reference sequence).

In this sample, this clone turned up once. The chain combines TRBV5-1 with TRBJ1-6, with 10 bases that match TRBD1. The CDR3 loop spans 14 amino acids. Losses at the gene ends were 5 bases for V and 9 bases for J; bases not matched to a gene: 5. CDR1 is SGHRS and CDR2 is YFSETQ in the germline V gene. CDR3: CASRTGTGVSPLHF. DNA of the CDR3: TGCGCCAGCAGGACCGGGACAGGGGTTTCACCCCTCCACTTT.

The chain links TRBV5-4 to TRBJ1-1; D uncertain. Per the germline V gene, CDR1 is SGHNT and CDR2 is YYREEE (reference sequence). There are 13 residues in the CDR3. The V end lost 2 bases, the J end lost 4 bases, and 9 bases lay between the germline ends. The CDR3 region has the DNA TGTGCCAGCAGCTTTGCCACCGGCACTGAAGCTTTCTTT. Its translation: CASSFATGTEAFF.

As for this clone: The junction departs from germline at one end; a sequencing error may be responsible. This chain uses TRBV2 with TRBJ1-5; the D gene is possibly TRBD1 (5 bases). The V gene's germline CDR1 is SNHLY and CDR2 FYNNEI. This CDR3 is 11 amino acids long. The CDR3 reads CASSGGSIQRF. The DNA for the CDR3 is TGTGCCAGCTCGGGGGGGAGTATTCAACGATTT.

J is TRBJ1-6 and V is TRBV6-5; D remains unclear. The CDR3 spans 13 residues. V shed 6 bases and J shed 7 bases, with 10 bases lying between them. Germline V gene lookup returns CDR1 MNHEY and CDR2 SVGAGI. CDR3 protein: CASRVAHNSPLHF. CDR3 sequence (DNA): TGTGCCAGCAGGGTGGCACACAATTCACCCCTCCACTTT.

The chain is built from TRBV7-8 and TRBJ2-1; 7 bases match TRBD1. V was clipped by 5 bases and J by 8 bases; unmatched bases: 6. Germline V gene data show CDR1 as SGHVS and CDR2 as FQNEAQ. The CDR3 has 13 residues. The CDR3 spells CASSPLQGHEQFF. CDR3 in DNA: TGTGCCAGCAGCCCATTACAGGGGCATGAGCAGTTCTTC.

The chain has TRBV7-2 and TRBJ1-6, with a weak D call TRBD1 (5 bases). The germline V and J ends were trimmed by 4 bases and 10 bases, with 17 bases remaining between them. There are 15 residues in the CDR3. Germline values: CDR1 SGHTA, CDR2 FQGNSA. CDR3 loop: CASSSLEQGGSPLHF. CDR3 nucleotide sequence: TGTGCCAGCAGCTCCCTAGAGCAGGGTGGGTCACCCCTCCACTTT.

The CDR3, as DNA: TGTGCCAGCAGCAGAACAGGGGCCCTCGCCACAGATACGCAGTATTTT. Encoded protein: CASSRTGALATDTQYF. The genes are TRBV5-5 and TRBJ2-3; 7 bases align to TRBD1. The CDR3 sequence is 16 residues long. Germline CDR1 is SGHKS and CDR2 is YYEKEE (reference sequence). V lost 4 bases to trimming and J lost 2 bases; unmatched junction nucleotides: 10.

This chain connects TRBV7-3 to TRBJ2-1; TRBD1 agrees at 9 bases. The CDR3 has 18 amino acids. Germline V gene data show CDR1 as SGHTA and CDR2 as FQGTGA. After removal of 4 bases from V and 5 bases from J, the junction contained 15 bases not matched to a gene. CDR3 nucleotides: TGTGCCAGCAGCTATCTAGGGCGTACAGGGGGCATGAACAATGAGCAGTTCTTC. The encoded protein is CASSYLGRTGGMNNEQFF.